The table lists the clone carrying this T cell receptor (beta chain) with a few counts. What it recognizes is unknown. The data stem from a study of a mutant IDH1 vaccine in newly diagnosed glioma. Study overall: Patients had received radiotherapy, temozolomide, or both previously, most receiving both. Findings and caveats of the study: Across multiple MHC alleles, 90% to 95% of patients had vaccine-induced responses.

CDR1 and CDR2 from the germline V gene are SGDLS and YYNGEE. Trimming removed 4 bases from V and 3 bases from J, with 10 bases in between. The CDR3 length is 13 residues. The sample's time point: week 35, safety follow-up. A 20-mer mutant IDH1 peptide at 300 ug was injected subcutaneously with topical imiquimod. Those who donated had recent WHO grade 3 or 4 IDH1-mutant, ATRX-lost astrocytomas. TCRdb's table, derived via immunoSEQ multiplex PCR, lists solely in-frame clones and lacks some. Altogether tens of thousands of clones are present, about four fifths being singletons, with the ten largest covering roughly 5%.

The source was PBMCs, collected from a glioma patient whose treatment included an IDH1 peptide vaccine. This clonotype originated in a man in his forties with glioma. V usage is TRBV9 and J usage is TRBJ1-1; D unclear. CDR3 coding DNA: TGTGCCAGCAGCCCCTCCGAGGACACTGAAGCTTTCTTT. The encoded protein is CASSPSEDTEAFF.